This entry lists 32 T cell receptor beta chains sequenced from one sample in a study of blood T cell repertoires in COVID-19 (dated by TCRdb to between 2020 and 2021). The method behind the library was the immunoSEQ multiplex PCR assay. The source is immuneACCESS, and TCRdb retained only in-frame sequences with V and J called. Part of the clones is not carried over; for the studies checked, unresolved V genes explain less than half of this, and the remainder is unexplained. The sample records about 400,000 clones, roughly 90% of which are singletons. The leading ten clones occupy around 0.95% of the sample. The sequenced sample was PBMCs or T cells enriched from blood (not recorded which). These TCRs come from a woman aged 25-40 years with acute COVID-19.

The rearrangement links TRBV9 to TRBJ1-2, with D possibly TRBD1 on 5 matching bases. Germline V gene sequence: CDR1 SGDLS, CDR2 YYNGEE. Trimming took off 1 base at V and 6 bases at J, with 13 bases between the two ends. The CDR3 is 14 amino acids. The CDR3 DNA is TGTGCCAGCAGCGTATCGGGGGGATCAAATGGCTACACCTTC. Translating gives CASSVSGGSNGYTF.

The chain joins TRBV10-3 to TRBJ1-2; 10 positions agree with TRBD1. Germline trimming cut 4 bases from V and 7 bases from J; bases unmatched to any gene: 9. The CDR3 has 15 residues. Germline CDR1 reads ENHRY; CDR2 reads SYGVKD. The DNA for the CDR3 is TGTGCCATCAGTGCACCAGACAGGGGGCTTGCTGGCTACACCTTC. This translates into CAISAPDRGLAGYTF.

The V gene is TRBV29-1, the J gene TRBJ2-7; D call uncertain. The V end lost 7 bases, the J end lost 1 base, and 11 bases lay between the germline ends. This CDR3 spans 12 amino acids. The germline V gene encodes CDR1 SQVTM and CDR2 ANQGSEA. CDR3 residues: CSAVGSSYEQYF. The CDR3, as DNA: TGCAGCGCCGTGGGCAGTTCCTACGAGCAGTACTTC.

CDR3 bases: TGTGCCAGCAGCACTAATAGGTGGGAGGCCGGCACTGAAGCTTTCTTT. Protein product: CASSTNRWEAGTEAFF. This sequence joins TRBV7-9 and TRBJ1-1; D is unresolved. Germline V gene sequence: CDR1 SEHNR, CDR2 FQNEAQ (reference sequence). The CDR3 is 16 residues long. V was cut by 5 bases and J by 4 bases, with 20 bases left in between.

The rearrangement links TRBV11-2 to TRBJ2-7; possibly TRBD1 for D (6 bases). CDR1 is SGHAT and CDR2 is FQNNGV in the germline V gene. The V end was cut by 3 bases, the J end by 2 bases, with 14 bases between. This CDR3 is built from 15 residues. The CDR3 DNA reads TGTGCCAGCAGCTTGGGGGCAGGGTCTCCCTACGAGCAGTACTTC. Translation: CASSLGAGSPYEQYF.

The CDR3 loop reads CASSVSSTGATSPLHF. Written as DNA, the CDR3 is TGTGCCAGCAGCGTTTCTTCGACAGGTGCTACTTCACCCCTCCACTTT. V usage is TRBV9 and J usage is TRBJ1-6; tentative D call: TRBD1 (6 bases). Trimming shortened V by 2 bases and J by 9 bases, and 18 bases separated the two germline ends. Germline V gene data show CDR1 as SGDLS and CDR2 as YYNGEE. CDR3 size: 16 residues.

The chain carries TRBV5-6 and TRBJ2-3, with 8 bases fitting TRBD2. Trimming cost V 3 bases and J 3 bases; bases outside gene matches: 9. CDR1 and CDR2 from the germline V gene are SGHDT and YYEEEE. This CDR3 has 16 amino acids. The CDR3 DNA follows: TGTGCCAGCAGCTGGGTAGCCGCGGGAGGAACAGATACGCAGTATTTT. This gives the protein CASSWVAAGGTDTQYF. The entire variable domain, with the rest obtained from reference TRBV5-6 and TRBJ2-3, is as follows: DAGVTQSPTHLIKTRGQQVTLRCSPKSGHDTVSWYQQALGQGPQFIFQYYEEEERQRGNFPDRFSGHQFPNYSSELNVNALLLGDSALYLCASSWVAAGGTDTQYFGPGTRLTVL.

The chain links TRBV20-1 to TRBJ2-5; D gene ambiguous. This CDR3 is 11 amino acids long. Germline V lookup: CDR1 DFQATT, CDR2 SNEGSKA (reference sequence). Trimming pared 0 bases from V and 4 bases from J, leaving 3 bases between. In nucleotides, the CDR3 is TGCAGTGCTAGAGATAGAGAGACCCAGTACTTC. Protein: CSARDRETQYF.

This clone appeared once. The CDR3 DNA is TGTGCCAGCAGCTCCCGACAGGGGAGTGGATTTCGGACTGAAGCTTTCTTT. Its translation is CASSSRQGSGFRTEAFF. The chain couples TRBV7-2 to TRBJ1-1; the match to TRBD1 covers 8 bases. With 4 bases clipped from V and 5 bases from J, the junction kept 15 bases outside the gene matches. The CDR3 has 17 residues. The germline V gene encodes CDR1 SGHTA and CDR2 FQGNSA.

The chain carries TRBV21-1 and TRBJ2-7; the table gives TRBD1 as D, unverified against the DNA. TRBV21-1 is flagged as a pseudogene. The CDR3 length is 17 residues. In DNA form, the CDR3 reads TGTGCCAGCAGCAAAAAGGGGGACAGCCGAGCCTCCTACGAGCAGTACTTC. It translates to CASSKKGDSRASYEQYF.

The chain joins TRBV5-1 to TRBJ2-1, with D possibly matching TRBD2 (6 bases). CDR1 is SGHRS and CDR2 is YFSETQ in the germline V gene. The CDR3 is 15 amino acids. Trimming stripped 0 bases from V and 5 bases from J, with 12 bases between. CDR3 in amino acids: CASSLELATHNEQFF. DNA of the CDR3: TGCGCCAGCAGCTTGGAACTAGCTACCCACAATGAGCAGTTCTTC.

Remarks on this clone: Other DNA sequences within the sample encode an identical CDR3. The CDR3, as DNA: TGTGCCAGCAGCGGGGGCTCCTACAATGAGCAGTTCTTC. It specifies CASSGGSYNEQFF. This chain joins TRBV2 and TRBJ2-1; a weak D match, TRBD2 (6 bases). The CDR3 totals 13 residues. Trimming removed 6 bases at V and 0 bases at J, with 6 bases between. Germline CDR1 reads SNHLY; CDR2 reads FYNNEI.

The rearrangement uses TRBV28 and TRBJ2-7; maybe TRBD1 (6 bases). V lost 8 bases and J lost 7, with 21 bases in between. The CDR3 contains 14 residues. Germline lookup yields CDR1 MDHEN and CDR2 SYDVKM. The CDR3 sequence is CASLRGSTQGEQYF. The CDR3 DNA follows: TGTGCCAGCCTTCGGGGCTCCACCCAGGGGGAGCAGTACTTC.

In this sample, this clone turned up once. The chain employs TRBV30 and TRBJ2-5; 10 bases are a match to TRBD1. Trimming removed 8 bases from V and 4 bases from J; junction bases left unmatched: 7. The CDR3 has 13 residues. The germline V gene has CDR1 GTSNPN and CDR2 SVGIG (reference sequence). CDR3 residues: CAGDRGRGETQYF. The CDR3 bases are TGTGCCGGTGACAGGGGGCGGGGAGAGACCCAGTACTTC.

The chain is built from TRBV14 and TRBJ2-1; maybe TRBD2 (5 bases). CDR1 SGHDN and CDR2 FVKESK come from the germline V gene. This CDR3 comprises 15 residues. V was pared by 4 bases and J by 0 bases, with 10 bases between. The CDR3 protein is CASSLLTTSYNEQFF. The CDR3 bases are TGTGCCAGCAGCCTCCTGACTACCTCCTACAATGAGCAGTTCTTC.

V gene TRBV18 combines with J gene TRBJ1-3; 7 bases map to TRBD1. Germline V CDR1 and CDR2: KGHSH, LQKENI. V trimming: 4 bases; J trimming: 0 bases; junction bases outside the gene matches: 9. The CDR3 is made up of 17 amino acids. The CDR3 here is CASSQLTGQNSGNTIYF. The CDR3 coding sequence is TGTGCCAGCTCACAACTAACGGGACAGAACTCTGGAAACACCATATATTTT.

This clone is a singleton in its sample. This chain connects TRBV6-5 to TRBJ1-4; TRBD1 is a possible D gene (6 bases). With 7 bases removed from V and 6 bases from J, the gap between germline ends came to 15 bases. Germline assignment: CDR1 MNHEY and CDR2 SVGAGI. The CDR3 is 14 amino acids. Written as DNA, the CDR3 is TGTGCCAGCACTAAAAAGCAGGGGTATGAAAAACTGTTTTTT. It yields the protein CASTKKQGYEKLFF.

V and J are TRBV2 and TRBJ2-7; 8 bases map to TRBD1. In germline, CDR1 is SNHLY, CDR2 FYNNEI. J was trimmed by 5 bases and V by 5 bases; bases with no gene match: 8. This CDR3 region has 14 residues. The DNA for the CDR3 is TGTGCCAGCAGTTACCGGGACAGGAAGAACGAGCAGTACTTC. Translation: CASSYRDRKNEQYF.

The chain carries TRBV7-8 and TRBJ1-6; D perhaps matches TRBD1 (5 bases). The germline V gene has CDR1 SGHVS and CDR2 FQNEAQ. The CDR3 covers 16 residues. With 5 bases removed from V and 10 bases from J, the gap between germline ends came to 21 bases. This CDR3 is CASSPLAGSLQSPLHF. The CDR3 nucleotides read TGTGCCAGCAGCCCCCTGGCAGGGTCTTTGCAATCACCCCTCCACTTT.

The V gene is TRBV5-5, the J gene TRBJ2-7; D remains unclear. The V gene's germline CDR1 is SGHKS and CDR2 YYEKEE (reference sequence). V dropped 2 bases and J dropped 1 base, with 10 bases sitting between them. There are 14 residues in the CDR3. CDR3 amino acids: CASSFGFISYEQYF. The CDR3 coding sequence is TGTGCCAGCAGCTTTGGCTTTATATCCTACGAGCAGTACTTC.

The chain carries TRBV30 and TRBJ1-1, with D possibly matching TRBD1 (5 bases). The length of the CDR3 is 14 residues. CDR1 and CDR2 from the germline V gene are GTSNPN and SVGIG (reference sequence). V was shortened by 4 bases and J by 3 bases, with 15 bases between the two germline ends. The CDR3 here is CAWITAGRDTEAFF. CDR3 DNA sequence: TGTGCCTGGATAACGGCAGGGAGGGACACTGAAGCTTTCTTT.

In this sample, this clone turned up a few times. The J gene is TRBJ1-3, the V gene TRBV7-9; 9 positions match TRBD1. After removal of 6 bases from V and 1 base from J, the junction contained 7 bases not matched to a gene. Per the germline V gene, CDR1 is SEHNR and CDR2 is FQNEAQ (reference sequence). The length of the CDR3 is 16 residues. The CDR3, as DNA: TGTGCCAGCAGGCCCGTCGGACAGGGGTCTGGAAACACCATATATTTT. It encodes CASRPVGQGSGNTIYF.

The table lists this clone with a count of one. The chain employs TRBV7-9 and TRBJ2-7; the match to TRBD2 covers 10 bases. CDR1 and CDR2 from the germline V gene are SEHNR and FQNEAQ (reference sequence). J gave up 7 bases and V 8 bases, and 11 bases lay outside the gene matches. CDR3 size: 14 residues. CDR3 sequence: CASGASGGVQEQYF. CDR3 sequence (DNA): TGTGCCAGCGGGGCTAGCGGGGGAGTACAGGAGCAGTACTTC. Drawing the rest from reference TRBV7-9 and TRBJ2-7, the complete variable domain is DTGVSQNPRHKITKRGQNVTFRCDPISEHNRLYWYRQTLGQGPEFLTYFQNEAQLEKSRLLSDRFSAERPKGSFSTLEIQRTEQGDSAMYLCASGASGGVQEQYFGPGTRLTVT.

The V call is TRBV10-3, the J call TRBJ1-1, with D hard to call. Deletions cut 5 bases from V and 4 bases from J, with 11 bases between. Germline CDR1 reads ENHRY; CDR2 reads SYGVKD. The CDR3 has 13 amino acids. The CDR3 region has the DNA TGTGCCATCAGTTCTCCATGGAGCACTGAAGCTTTCTTT. It is translated as CAISSPWSTEAFF.

The V and J genes are TRBV18 and TRBJ2-5; maybe TRBD1 (5 bases). Per the germline V gene, CDR1 is KGHSH and CDR2 is LQKENI. V was trimmed by 3 bases and J by 8 bases, leaving 19 bases between them. This CDR3 spans 15 amino acids. Here the CDR3 DNA reads TGTGCCAGCTCACCCCGGACACAGACTCATCGAACCCAGTACTTC. Amino acid sequence: CASSPRTQTHRTQYF.

The rearrangement links TRBV6-5 to TRBJ1-2; D gene ambiguous. CDR3 length: 13 residues. Germline CDR1 is MNHEY and CDR2 is SVGAGI. Trimming stripped 2 bases from V and 8 bases from J, with 12 bases between. CDR3 region: CASSYRVLEGYTF. The CDR3 coding sequence is TGTGCCAGCAGTTACCGGGTCCTAGAGGGCTACACCTTC.

The V and J genes are TRBV9 and TRBJ2-7; D remains ambiguous. CDR1 and CDR2 from the germline V gene are SGDLS and YYNGEE. This CDR3 spans 15 amino acids. Deletions cut 0 bases from V and 2 bases from J, with 12 bases between. The CDR3 DNA reads as TGTGCCAGCAGCGTAGATCCCCAGGTCACCTACGAGCAGTACTTC. Protein product: CASSVDPQVTYEQYF.

The genes are TRBV5-1 and TRBJ2-2; TRBD2 is a possible D gene (6 bases). Germline assignment: CDR1 SGHRS and CDR2 YFSETQ. This CDR3 is 15 amino acids long. Deletions cut 4 bases from V and 4 bases from J, with 14 bases between. This CDR3 is CASSPVADSTGELFF. In DNA, the CDR3 is TGCGCCAGCAGCCCCGTAGCGGACTCCACCGGGGAGCTGTTTTTT.

This clone was recorded only once. The chain employs TRBV29-1 and TRBJ2-7; D is undetermined. Germline loops: CDR1 SQVTM, CDR2 ANQGSEA. The CDR3 has 11 residues. With 5 bases removed from V and 3 bases from J, the gap between germline ends came to 8 bases. The CDR3 bases are TGCAGCGTTCAGGTAGTCTACGAGCAGTACTTC. This codes for CSVQVVYEQYF.

The chain recombines TRBV10-1 with TRBJ1-1, with D perhaps matching TRBD1 (6 bases). Germline loops: CDR1 WNHNN, CDR2 SYGVQD (reference sequence). V was cut by 4 bases and J by 3 bases, with 9 bases left in between. The CDR3 is made up of 13 amino acids. The CDR3 DNA is TGCGCCAGCAGTGGCGGACAGTACACTGAAGCTTTCTTT. Its protein product is CASSGGQYTEAFF.

The table lists this clone with a count of one. The chain is built from TRBV6-5 and TRBJ2-1; 7 bases line up with TRBD1. This CDR3 contains 15 residues. J gave up 6 bases and V 5 bases, and 10 bases lay outside the gene matches. CDR1 MNHEY and CDR2 SVGAGI come from the germline V gene. CDR3 in amino acids: CASSTTFYRGNEQFF. The CDR3 coding sequence is TGTGCCAGCAGTACCACTTTCTACAGGGGCAATGAGCAGTTCTTC.

This clone was seen just once. The V call is TRBV19, the J call TRBJ1-1; 7 positions match TRBD1. J was trimmed by 10 bases and V by 9 bases; bases with no gene match: 14. CDR1 is LNHDA, CDR2 SQIVND, per germline (reference sequence). CDR3 length equals 13 residues. CDR3 in amino acids: CASRPSDRARAFF. The CDR3 nucleotides are TGTGCCAGCCGCCCTTCCGACAGGGCGAGAGCTTTCTTT. Full variable domain (remainder filled in from reference TRBV19 and TRBJ1-1): DGGITQSPKYLFRKEGQNVTLSCEQNLNHDAMYWYRQDPGQGLRLIYYSQIVNDFQKGDIAEGYSVSREKKESFPLTVTSAQKNPTAFYLCASRPSDRARAFFGQGTRLTVV.